This T cell receptor (beta chain) was sequenced in a study of blood T cells in healthy people across ages. The study, taken as a whole, reports: Per million T cells, the diversity of TCR beta decreased roughly linearly as age advanced.

About this clonotype itself: The antigen remains unidentified.

In each sample, at least 6 million PBMCs were isolated. This CDR3 is 16 amino acids long. In germline, CDR1 is KGHSH, CDR2 LQKENI. Trimming cost V 1 base and J 2 bases, with 12 bases left between them. A J-beta primer mix and a sample-barcoded 5' primer were used in a second PCR of roughly 6 to 12 cycles. TCRdb recomputed calls from the 5' RACE reads with MiXCR, one row per CDR3 protein. The sample shows more than 700,000 distinct CDR3 sequences, about 55% of them seen only once. The clonotype originates from a man older than 75 in good health. The chain uses TRBV18 and TRBJ2-1; D perhaps matches TRBD2 (6 bases). What was sequenced was blood. The CDR3 is CASSPLVGSTYNEQFF. The CDR3 nucleotides are TGTGCCAGCTCACCACTTGTCGGGAGTACCTACAATGAGCAGTTCTTC.